The clone carrying this T cell receptor (beta chain) was detected once. The data belong to a study of blood T cells in healthy people across ages. Germline values: CDR1 KGHSH, CDR2 LQKENI. The CDR3 extends over 13 amino acids. The ends were cut back, 10 bases at V and 3 bases at J, with 15 bases in the middle. The use of a sample-barcoded 5' primer and a J-beta primer mix characterized a second PCR of roughly 7 to 11 cycles. Using its own MiXCR run on the 5' RACE reads, TCRdb lists one record per CDR3 protein. The data show about 1 million distinct CDR3 sequences, around 25% seen once. The sample was also linked to a second study, of T cells of mothers and their children.

Sequenced sample: blood. The chain carries TRBV18 and TRBJ1-1, with D perhaps matching TRBD1 (6 bases). The receptor was derived from a girl aged 2 to 10 in good health. CDR3 residues: CATKTGMDTEAFF. In nucleotides, the CDR3 is TGTGCCACCAAAACAGGGATGGACACTGAAGCTTTCTTT. Based on the CDR3 plus reference TRBV18 and TRBJ1-1, the full variable domain is NAGVMQNPRHLVRRRGQEARLRCSPMKGHSHVYWYRQLPEEGLKFMVYLQKENIIDESGMPKERFSAEFPKEGPSILRIQQVVRGDSAAYFCATKTGMDTEAFFGQGTRLTVV.